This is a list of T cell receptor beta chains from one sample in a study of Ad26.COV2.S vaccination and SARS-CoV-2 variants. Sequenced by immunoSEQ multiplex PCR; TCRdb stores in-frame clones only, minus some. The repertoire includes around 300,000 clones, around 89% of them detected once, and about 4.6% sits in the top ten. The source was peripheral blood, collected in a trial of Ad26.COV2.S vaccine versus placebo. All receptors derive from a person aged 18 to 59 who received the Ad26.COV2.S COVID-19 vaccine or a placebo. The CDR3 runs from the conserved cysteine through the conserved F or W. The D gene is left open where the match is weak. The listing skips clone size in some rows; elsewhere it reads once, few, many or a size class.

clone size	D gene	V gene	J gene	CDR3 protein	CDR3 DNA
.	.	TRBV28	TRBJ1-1	CASGEAFF	TGTGCCTCCGGGGAAGCTTTCTTT
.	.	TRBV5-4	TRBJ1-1	CASSTKNTEAFF	TGTGCCAGCAGCACAAAGAACACTGAAGCTTTCTTT
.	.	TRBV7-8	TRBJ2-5	CASSGRTPEGAQYF	TGTGCCAGCAGCGGACGGACCCCTGAAGGGGCCCAGTACTTC
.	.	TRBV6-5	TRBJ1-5	CASSPTGYQPQHF	TGTGCCAGCAGTCCTACAGGGTATCAGCCCCAGCATTTT
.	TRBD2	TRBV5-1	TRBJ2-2	CASSLTSGATSGELFF	TGCGCCAGCAGCTTAACTAGCGGGGCGACATCCGGGGAGCTGTTTTTT
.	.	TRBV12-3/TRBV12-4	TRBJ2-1	CASSLKNEQFF	TGTGCCAGCAGTTTAAAGAATGAGCAGTTCTTC
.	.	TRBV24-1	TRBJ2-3	CATSDPSTGSPASDTQYF	TGTGCCACCAGTGACCCATCTACAGGGTCCCCAGCGTCAGATACGCAGTATTTT
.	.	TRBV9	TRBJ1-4	CASSPRLDGPNEKLFF	TGTGCCAGCAGCCCTCGATTGGACGGACCTAATGAAAAACTGTTTTTT
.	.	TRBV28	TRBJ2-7	CASSLTGTRGSYEQYF	TGTGCCAGCAGTTTAACCGGGACAAGGGGTTCCTACGAGCAGTACTTC
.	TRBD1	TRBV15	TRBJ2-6	CATSRSADRGGPSGANVLTF	TGTGCCACCAGCAGATCTGCGGACAGGGGGGGTCCCTCTGGGGCCAACGTCCTGACTTTC
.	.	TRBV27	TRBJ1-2	CASSDRGDYGYTF	TGTGCCAGCAGTGACCGGGGGGACTATGGCTACACCTTC
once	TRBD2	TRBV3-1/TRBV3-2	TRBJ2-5	CASSQNAGGQETQYF	TGTGCCAGCAGCCAAAACGCGGGGGGACAAGAGACCCAGTACTTC
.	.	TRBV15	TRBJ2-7	CATSRDRWGEYKQYF	TGTGCCACCAGCAGAGATCGGTGGGGGGAATACAAGCAGTACTTC